This T cell receptor (beta chain) stems from a study of blood T cell repertoires in COVID-19. About the study: T cells, B-cell-depleted T cells, or PBMCs provided the cDNA or gDNA that served as material.

CDR1 is SGHRS, CDR2 YFSETQ, per germline. J gave up 6 bases and V 1 base, and 4 bases lay outside the gene matches. This CDR3 region has 14 residues. This clone showed up many times. Original data processing: Researchers report that nucleated cell counts were estimated from reference gene primer amplification. The assay was immunoSEQ multiplex PCR, and TCRdb's table has in-frame clones only and misses some. That table furnishes V, J and clone size, whereas the DNA furnished D and trimming. The data show about 110,000 clones, nearly 85% seen once. The chain couples TRBV5-1 to TRBJ2-3, with TRBD2 matching over 8 bases. Sequenced: peripheral blood. The sequence was obtained from a woman aged 45-65 years with acute or convalescent COVID-19. The CDR3 DNA reads as TGCGCCAGCAGCTTGTTGGGACTAGGGGATACGCAGTATTTT. Protein product: CASSLLGLGDTQYF.